This is a list of T cell receptor beta chains from one sample in a study of shared clonotypes between healthy human individuals. TCRdb keeps only in-frame clones here, not all; method: immunoSEQ multiplex PCR. Here the sample spans about 2 million clones, around 95% being singletons. Sequencing was carried out using naive CD4+ T cells sorted from blood. These receptor sequences come from a man aged 18 to 29 in good health. Each CDR3 is given with its conserved first and last residue. D genes are given only for firm matches. Rows may omit the clone size; those that give it use once, few, many or a size class.

J	V	size	D	CDR3	DNA
TRBJ2-5	TRBV5-1	-	TRBD2	CASRDGSSGTIGSQYF	TGCGCCAGCCGGGACGGGTCTAGCGGGACTATCGGGTCCCAGTACTTC
TRBJ2-2	TRBV6-5	-	TRBD1	CASSRGQGAGELFF	TGTGCCAGCAGTAGAGGACAGGGGGCCGGGGAGCTGTTTTTT
TRBJ2-3	TRBV13	-	TRBD2	CASSRLAGTDTQYF	TGTGCCAGCAGCAGACTAGCGGGCACAGATACGCAGTATTTT
TRBJ2-7	TRBV5-1	-	TRBD1	CASSGGTGLQYF	TGCGCCAGCAGCGGGGGGACAGGTTTGCAGTACTTC
TRBJ2-5	TRBV4-3	-	TRBD2	CASSQDYWGTSGQETQYF	TGCGCCAGCAGCCAAGATTATTGGGGGACTAGCGGCCAAGAGACCCAGTACTTC
TRBJ2-7	TRBV5-1	-	TRBD2	CASSHGTSGAYYEQYF	TGCGCCAGCAGCCACGGGACTAGCGGAGCCTACTACGAGCAGTACTTC
TRBJ1-2	TRBV7-7	-	-	CASSPLQGPAYGYTF	TGTGCTAGCAGCCCCCTTCAGGGGCCGGCCTATGGCTACACCTTC
TRBJ2-7	TRBV2	-	TRBD2	CASHGGTPGKGGEQYF	TGTGCCAGCCACGGGGGGACGCCGGGGAAGGGAGGGGAGCAGTACTTC
TRBJ2-1	TRBV5-1	-	-	CASSLDSQQQFF	TGCGCCAGCAGCTTGGACTCACAGCAGCAGTTCTTC
TRBJ2-2	TRBV10-3	-	-	CAISEGLNTGELFF	TGTGCCATCAGTGAGGGGCTGAACACCGGGGAGCTGTTTTTT
TRBJ1-5	TRBV6-1	-	TRBD1	CASSAISTGWGNQPQHF	TGTGCCAGCAGTGCCATTTCGACAGGGTGGGGGAATCAGCCCCAGCATTTT
TRBJ1-5	TRBV2	-	TRBD1	CASSIGQGGNQPQHF	TGTGCCAGCTCGATTGGACAGGGGGGCAATCAGCCCCAGCATTTT
TRBJ2-3	TRBV30	-	-	CAFTGSTDTQYF	TGTGCCTTCACAGGGAGCACAGATACGCAGTATTTT
TRBJ1-6	TRBV6-1	-	-	CASSESWAYNSPLHF	TGTGCCAGCAGTGAGTCTTGGGCCTATAATTCACCCCTCCACTTT
TRBJ1-5	TRBV5-8	-	TRBD1	CASSKDRALNQPQHF	TGTGCCAGCAGCAAGGACAGGGCCCTCAATCAGCCCCAGCATTTT
TRBJ2-2	TRBV5-1	-	TRBD1	CASSPSGQGNTGELFF	TGCGCCAGCAGCCCGTCGGGACAGGGTAACACCGGGGAGCTGTTTTTT
TRBJ1-5	TRBV6-1	-	-	CASRDGHVSNQPQHF	TGTGCCAGCAGAGATGGACACGTTAGCAATCAGCCCCAGCATTTT
TRBJ1-4	TRBV29-1	-	-	CSVEDPLNRWGKLFF	TGCAGCGTTGAAGATCCCCTTAACAGGTGGGGAAAACTGTTTTTT
TRBJ2-1	TRBV5-4	-	-	CASSLEVLVSYNEQFF	TGTGCCAGCAGCTTGGAGGTTTTAGTCTCCTACAATGAGCAGTTCTTC
TRBJ2-7	TRBV7-9	once	-	CASSLDSLPIHLYEQYF	TGTGCCAGCAGCTTAGACAGCCTCCCCATACACCTCTACGAGCAGTACTTC
TRBJ2-2	TRBV6-5	few	-	CASSYSTGELFF	TGTGCCAGCAGTTACTCCACCGGGGAGCTGTTTTTT
TRBJ2-2	TRBV2	few	TRBD2	CASRTGLANTGELFF	TGTGCCAGCAGAACGGGACTAGCGAACACCGGGGAGCTGTTTTTT
TRBJ2-7	TRBV28	-	TRBD1	CASSPPGDRGYEQYF	TGTGCCAGCAGTCCACCTGGGGACAGGGGCTACGAGCAGTACTTC
TRBJ2-2	TRBV7-6	-	-	CASSLAGGTMAGELFF	TGTGCCAGCAGCTTAGCGGGGGGAACAATGGCCGGGGAGCTGTTTTTT
TRBJ2-5	TRBV6-5	-	-	CASSYRGDQFGETQYF	TGTGCCAGCAGTTACAGGGGAGACCAATTTGGAGAGACCCAGTACTTC
TRBJ2-2	TRBV4-2	-	TRBD1	CASKQGALGTGELFF	TGTGCCAGCAAGCAGGGGGCGCTGGGGACCGGGGAGCTGTTTTTT
TRBJ1-4	TRBV7-9	-	-	CAIPLSGANEKLFF	TGTGCCATCCCCCTCTCGGGAGCTAATGAAAAACTGTTTTTT
TRBJ1-5	TRBV6-1	-	-	CASRVTYSNQPQHF	TGTGCCAGCAGGGTGACATATAGCAATCAGCCCCAGCATTTT
TRBJ2-2	TRBV7-9	-	TRBD2	CASSLSGTRRGELFF	TGTGCCAGCAGCTTGTCCGGGACTAGGCGGGGGGAGCTGTTTTTT
TRBJ2-7	TRBV28	-	TRBD1	CASRPPPGQGSEQYF	TGTGCCAGCAGACCGCCCCCGGGACAGGGCTCCGAGCAGTACTTC
TRBJ2-7	TRBV28	-	-	CASSGLGGGDWEQYF	TGTGCCAGCAGTGGACTGGGAGGGGGCGATTGGGAGCAGTACTTC
TRBJ1-1	TRBV5-1	-	-	CASSFGGTNTEAFF	TGCGCCAGCAGCTTCGGTGGGACGAACACTGAAGCTTTCTTT
TRBJ1-4	TRBV2	-	TRBD1	CASRTRGQGATNEKLFF	TGTGCCAGCAGAACCCGGGGACAGGGTGCAACTAATGAAAAACTGTTTTTT
TRBJ2-5	TRBV5-1	-	-	CASSVSPGLLQETQYF	TGCGCCAGCAGCGTATCACCGGGACTGTTGCAAGAGACCCAGTACTTC
TRBJ2-5	TRBV2	-	TRBD1	CASSEQGAETQYF	TGTGCCAGCAGTGAACAGGGGGCGGAGACCCAGTACTTC
TRBJ2-7	TRBV7-2	-	TRBD1	CASSPSPTGKHEQYF	TGTGCCAGCAGCCCCTCCCCGACAGGGAAACACGAGCAGTACTTC
TRBJ2-3	TRBV30	-	-	CAWSVPTGFTDTQYF	TGTGCCTGGAGTGTACCCACAGGGTTCACAGATACGCAGTATTTT
TRBJ1-5	TRBV7-2	-	TRBD1	CASSLRPGQGNQPQHF	TGTGCCAGCAGTCTCAGACCGGGACAGGGAAATCAGCCCCAGCATTTT
TRBJ2-5	TRBV7-6	-	TRBD2	CASSSNSGRGETQYF	TGTGCCAGCAGCTCAAACAGCGGGAGAGGGGAGACCCAGTACTTC
TRBJ1-3	TRBV5-1	-	TRBD1	CASSPQDRGNTIYF	TGCGCCAGCAGCCCCCAGGACAGGGGAAACACCATATATTTT
TRBJ2-2	TRBV30	-	TRBD2	CAWSGLADGELFF	TGTGCCTGGAGTGGGCTAGCGGACGGGGAGCTGTTTTTT
TRBJ1-5	TRBV19	-	-	CASSIGTANNQPQHF	TGTGCCAGTAGTATAGGGACAGCGAACAATCAGCCCCAGCATTTT
TRBJ2-3	TRBV7-8	-	-	CASSPILQGSTDTQYF	TGTGCCAGCAGCCCAATTCTGCAGGGATCCACAGATACGCAGTATTTT
TRBJ2-5	TRBV5-1	-	TRBD2	CASSLVASGVQETQYF	TGCGCCAGCAGCTTGGTGGCTAGCGGGGTTCAAGAGACCCAGTACTTC
TRBJ2-1	TRBV11-2	-	-	CASSLDHEQFF	TGTGCCAGCAGCTTAGATCACGAGCAGTTCTTC
TRBJ1-5	TRBV5-1	-	-	CASSLGTASNQPQHF	TGCGCCAGCAGCCTAGGGACGGCTAGCAATCAGCCCCAGCATTTT
TRBJ1-3	TRBV5-4	many	TRBD1	CASSSTDRGQTIYF	TGTGCCAGCAGCTCAACGGACAGGGGGCAGACCATATATTTT
TRBJ1-1	TRBV30	-	-	CAWIQVAAFF	TGTGCCTGGATACAGGTCGCAGCTTTCTTT
TRBJ2-3	TRBV19	-	-	CASSIGSIGYTQYF	TGTGCCAGTAGTATAGGCTCCATAGGGTATACGCAGTATTTT